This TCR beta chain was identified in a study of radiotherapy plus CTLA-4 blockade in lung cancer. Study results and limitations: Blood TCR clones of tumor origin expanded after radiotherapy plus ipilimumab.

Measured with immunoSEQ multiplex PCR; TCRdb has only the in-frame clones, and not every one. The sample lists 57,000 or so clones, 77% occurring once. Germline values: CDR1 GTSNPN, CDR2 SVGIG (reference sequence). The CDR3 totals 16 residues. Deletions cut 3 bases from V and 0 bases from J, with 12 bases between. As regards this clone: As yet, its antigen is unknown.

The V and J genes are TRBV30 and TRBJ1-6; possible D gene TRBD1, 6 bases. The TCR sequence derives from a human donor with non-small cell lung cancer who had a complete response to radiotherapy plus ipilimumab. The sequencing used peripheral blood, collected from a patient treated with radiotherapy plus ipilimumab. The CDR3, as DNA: TGTGCCTGGAGCAAAAGGGGGAGCTCCTATAATTCACCCCTCCACTTT. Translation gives CAWSKRGSSYNSPLHF.